This TCR beta chain came from a study of blood T cell repertoires in COVID-19. With 4 bases clipped from V and 4 bases from J, the junction kept 4 bases outside the gene matches. The germline V gene has CDR1 SGHRS and CDR2 YFSETQ. The CDR3 has 13 residues. The table lists this clone with a count of one. This may stem from a read error, because a much larger clone lies one nucleotide away. The method was immunoSEQ multiplex PCR; TCRdb's version includes in-frame clones alone and lacks a portion of them. Of 300,000 to 350,000 clones listed, over 70% are singletons. This clonotype was obtained from a woman in her forties or fifties with COVID-19, enrolled during active disease. Material for sequencing was peripheral blood. The gene calls are TRBV5-1 and TRBJ1-2; 7 nucleotides align to TRBD1. DNA of the CDR3: TGCGCCAGCAGCCAGGGACAGATCTATGGCTACACCTTC. The encoded protein is CASSQGQIYGYTF.